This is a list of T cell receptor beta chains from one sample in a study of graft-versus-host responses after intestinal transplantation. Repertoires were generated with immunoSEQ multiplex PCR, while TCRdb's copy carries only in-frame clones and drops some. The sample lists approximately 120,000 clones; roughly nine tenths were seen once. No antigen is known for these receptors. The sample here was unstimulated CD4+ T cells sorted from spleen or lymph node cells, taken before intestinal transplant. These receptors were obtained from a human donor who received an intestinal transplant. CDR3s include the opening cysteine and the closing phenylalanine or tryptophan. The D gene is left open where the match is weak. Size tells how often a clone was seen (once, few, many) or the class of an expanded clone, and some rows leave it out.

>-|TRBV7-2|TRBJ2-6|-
TGTGCCAGCAGCCCCTGGACAGTGAGCTCTGGGGCCAACGTCCTGACTTTC
CASSPWTVSSGANVLTF
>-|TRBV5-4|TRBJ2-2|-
TGTGCCAGCAGTACTCTTGGGGGACCTGGCGGGGAGCTGTTTTTT
CASSTLGGPGGELFF
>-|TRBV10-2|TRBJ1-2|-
TGCGCCAGCAGGGGAGACAGGCCGGTCCTAGGGGGTGGCTACACCTTC
CASRGDRPVLGGGYTF
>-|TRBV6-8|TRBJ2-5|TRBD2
TGTGCCAGCAGTTGTTCTCGGACAGCGGGGGCGCGCGGGGAGACCCAGTACTTC
CASSCSRTAGARGETQYF
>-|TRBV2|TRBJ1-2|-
TGTGCCAGCAAGGGCAGGTTCCCCTATGGCTACACCTTC
CASKGRFPYGYTF
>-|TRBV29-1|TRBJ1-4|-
TGCAGCGTTGAAATACGGGGGGGCCATGAAAAACTGTTTTTT
CSVEIRGGHEKLFF
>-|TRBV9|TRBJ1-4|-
TGTGCCAGCGGTCGCGCCCCTAATGAAAAACTGTTTTTT
CASGRAPNEKLFF
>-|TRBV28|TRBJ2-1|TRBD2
TGTGCCAGCACTAGCGGGGGGGCAAGTGAGCAGTTCTTC
CASTSGGASEQFF
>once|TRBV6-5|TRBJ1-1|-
TGTGCCAGCAGTTACTCTCCTGGACAGCTCACTGAAGCTTTCTTT
CASSYSPGQLTEAFF
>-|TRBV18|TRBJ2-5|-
TGTGCCAGCTCACCAAGAGCGGAAGAGACCCAGTACTTC
CASSPRAEETQYF
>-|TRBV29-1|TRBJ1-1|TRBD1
TGCAGCGTTGCCTGGGACAGTCGCACTGAAGCTTTCTTT
CSVAWDSRTEAFF
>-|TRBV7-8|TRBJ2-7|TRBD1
TGTGCCAGCAGCCCTACACTCCGGGACAGTGGCTACGAGCAGTACTTC
CASSPTLRDSGYEQYF
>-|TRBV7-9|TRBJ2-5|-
TGTGCCAGCAGCTTAGAGGGTCCGGGAGAGCAGTACTTC
CASSLEGPGEQYF
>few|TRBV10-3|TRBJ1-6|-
TGTGCCACCTCCCCTGTATCCCTTTCACCCCTCCACTTT
CATSPVSLSPLHF
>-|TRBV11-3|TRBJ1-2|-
TGTGCCAGCAGCTTGGGGTTTGGGGACTATGGCTACACCTTC
CASSLGFGDYGYTF
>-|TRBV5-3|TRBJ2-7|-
TGTGCCAGAAGCTATATCCCCGAGCAGTACTTC
CARSYIPEQYF
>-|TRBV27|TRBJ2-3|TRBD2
TGTGCCAGCAGGGGGGGACTAGCGGGGGGTGGAGATACGCAGTATTTT
CASRGGLAGGGDTQYF
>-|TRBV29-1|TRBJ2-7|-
TGCAGCGTTGATACGGGAACCTACGAGCAGTACTTC
CSVDTGTYEQYF
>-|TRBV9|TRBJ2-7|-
TGTGCCAGCAGCTCCCAGGGGGGCGGGGGCCTCTCCTACGAGCAGTACTTC
CASSSQGGGGLSYEQYF
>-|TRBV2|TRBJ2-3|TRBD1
TGTGCCAGCAGGGGGACAGGGGCAGATACGCAGTATTTT
CASRGTGADTQYF
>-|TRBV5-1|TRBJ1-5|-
TGCGCCAGCACCCCGCCTGGGGCGCGGGATAGCAATCAGCCCCAGCATTTT
CASTPPGARDSNQPQHF
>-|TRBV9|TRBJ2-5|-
TGTGCCAGCGGTAGTCGGGGGGCTCCCGAGACCCAGTACTTC
CASGSRGAPETQYF
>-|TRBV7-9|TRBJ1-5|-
TGTGCCAGCAGCTCAGGGACGGTCTATAGTAGCAATCAGCCCCAGCATTTT
CASSSGTVYSSNQPQHF
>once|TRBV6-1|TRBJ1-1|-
TGTGCCAGCAGTGCCGGGGTGGTGGCTTTCTTT
CASSAGVVAFF
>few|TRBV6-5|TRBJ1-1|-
TGTGCCAGCAGTTACGGGCATATCGGGAACACTGAAGCTTTCTTT
CASSYGHIGNTEAFF
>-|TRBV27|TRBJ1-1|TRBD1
TGTGCCAGCAGTCCCCACAGGGGAAAGGCTTTCTTT
CASSPHRGKAFF
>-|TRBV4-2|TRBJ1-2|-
TGTGCCAGCAGCCAAGATAGGATCGGGTCGGGGTCAAGTGGCTACACCTTC
CASSQDRIGSGSSGYTF
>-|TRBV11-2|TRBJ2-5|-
TGTGCCAGCAGCTTATTGGGCAGGGATGGGGAGACCCAGTACTTC
CASSLLGRDGETQYF
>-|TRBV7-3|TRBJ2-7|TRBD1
TGTGCCAGCAGCTTATGGGACAGGGGCTCCTACGAGCAGTACTTC
CASSLWDRGSYEQYF
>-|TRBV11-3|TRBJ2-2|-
TGTGCCAGCAGCCCGCTTGGGGCCGGGGAGCTGTTTTTT
CASSPLGAGELFF
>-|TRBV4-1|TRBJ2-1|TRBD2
TGCGCCAGCAGCCAGCTCATGGGACTAGCGGGGAGTGAGCAGTTCTTC
CASSQLMGLAGSEQFF
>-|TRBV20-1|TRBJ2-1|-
TGCAGTGTAGTTTGGGCCGGTGAGCAGTTCTTC
CSVVWAGEQFF
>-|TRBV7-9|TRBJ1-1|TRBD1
TGTGCCAGCAGCTTAGAGGGGACAGTGAACACTGAAGCTTTCTTT
CASSLEGTVNTEAFF
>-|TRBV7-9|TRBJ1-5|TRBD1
TGTGCCAGCAGCTTAGGAGACAGGGGGGCCGGTAGCAATCAGCCCCAGCATTTT
CASSLGDRGAGSNQPQHF
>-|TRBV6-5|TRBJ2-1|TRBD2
TGTGCCAGCAGTCCGCGGGGGGCCTTATACAATGAGCAGTTCTTC
CASSPRGALYNEQFF
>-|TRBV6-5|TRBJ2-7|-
TGTGCCAGCAGTCCAGAAGACTACGAGCAGTACTTC
CASSPEDYEQYF
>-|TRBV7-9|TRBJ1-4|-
TGTGCCAGCATCAGCGGACACTCTGCAACTAATGAAAAACTGTTTTTT
CASISGHSATNEKLFF
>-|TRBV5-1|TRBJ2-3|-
TGCGCCAGCAGCCCTACTAGTAGCACAGATACGCAGTATTTT
CASSPTSSTDTQYF
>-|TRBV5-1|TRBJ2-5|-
TGCGCCAGCAGCTTCGGCAGTGAGGGAGAGACCCAGTACTTC
CASSFGSEGETQYF
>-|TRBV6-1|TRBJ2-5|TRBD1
TGTGCCAGCAAGACAGGGGGGCAGACCCAGTACTTC
CASKTGGQTQYF